Reported below is one TCR beta chain. Its antigen is unknown. Constant-segment primers served in 5'RACE that generated TCR alpha and TCR beta cDNA libraries bearing sample barcodes and UMIs. A single record per CDR3 protein comes from TCRdb applying MiXCR to the 5' RACE reads. This sample has 500,000 to 650,000 distinct CDR3 sequences; about 22% occur once, and the top ten carry under 8.5%. The data derive from a study of T-cell memory formation after mild COVID-19. Findings of the study overall: Detection of some responders pre-infection suggested pre-existing cross-reactive memory T cells participated.

Input material: PBMCs or a T cell subset sorted from them (not recorded which). The source of this sequence is an adult woman who had mild COVID-19 (a few samples of this study predate the infection). Cell type and time point are not known.

CDR3 loop: CARRGGNEKLFF. In DNA, the CDR3 is TGCGCCAGACGAGGGGGGAATGAAAAACTGTTTTTT. The chain joins TRBV5-1 to TRBJ1-4, with D perhaps matching TRBD1 (6 bases). With 8 bases removed from V and 5 bases from J, the gap between germline ends came to 10 bases. The CDR3 extends over 12 amino acids. CDR1 is SGHRS, CDR2 YFSETQ, per germline.